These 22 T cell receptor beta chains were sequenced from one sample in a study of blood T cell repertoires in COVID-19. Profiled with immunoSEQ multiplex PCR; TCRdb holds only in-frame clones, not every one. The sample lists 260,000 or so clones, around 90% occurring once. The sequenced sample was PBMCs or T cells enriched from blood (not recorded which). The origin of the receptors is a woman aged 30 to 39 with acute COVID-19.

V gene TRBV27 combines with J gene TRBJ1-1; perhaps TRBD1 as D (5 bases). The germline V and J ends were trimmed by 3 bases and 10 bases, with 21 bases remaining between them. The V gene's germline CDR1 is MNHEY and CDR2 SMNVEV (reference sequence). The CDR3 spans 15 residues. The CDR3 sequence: CASSLAPTGGTPAFF. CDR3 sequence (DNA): TGTGCCAGCAGTTTGGCCCCCACCGGAGGGACCCCAGCTTTCTTT.

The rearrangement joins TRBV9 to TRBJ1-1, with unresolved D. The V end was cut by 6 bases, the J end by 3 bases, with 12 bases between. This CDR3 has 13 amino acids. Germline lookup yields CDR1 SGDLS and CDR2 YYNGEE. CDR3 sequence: CASTDNRDTEAFF. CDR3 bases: TGTGCCAGCACCGACAACCGCGACACTGAAGCTTTCTTT.

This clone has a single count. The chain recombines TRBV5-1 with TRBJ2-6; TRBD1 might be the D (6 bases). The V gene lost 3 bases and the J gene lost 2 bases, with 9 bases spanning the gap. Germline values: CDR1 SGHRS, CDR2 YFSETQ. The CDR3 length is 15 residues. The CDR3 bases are TGCGCCAGCAGCTCCCAGGGGACTGGGGCCAACGTCCTGACTTTC. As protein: CASSSQGTGANVLTF.

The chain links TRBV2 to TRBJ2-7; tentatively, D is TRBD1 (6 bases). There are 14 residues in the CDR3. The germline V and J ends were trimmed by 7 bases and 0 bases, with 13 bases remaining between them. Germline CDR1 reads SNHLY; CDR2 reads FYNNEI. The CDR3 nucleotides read TGTGCCAGCATCGGACAGACGAGCTCCTACGAGCAGTACTTC. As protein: CASIGQTSSYEQYF. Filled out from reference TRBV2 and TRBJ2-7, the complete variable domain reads EPEVTQTPSHQVTQMGQEVILRCVPISNHLYFYWYRQILGQKVEFLVSFYNNEISEKSEIFDDQFSVERPDGSNFTLKIRSTKLEDSAMYFCASIGQTSSYEQYFGPGTRLTVT.

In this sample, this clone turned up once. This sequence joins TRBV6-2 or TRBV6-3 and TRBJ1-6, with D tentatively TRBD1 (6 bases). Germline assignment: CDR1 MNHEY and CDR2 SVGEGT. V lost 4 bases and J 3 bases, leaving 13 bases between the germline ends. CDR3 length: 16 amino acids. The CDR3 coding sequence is TGTGCCAGCAGTTTATCAGGGGTCTTCTATAATTCACCCCTCCACTTT. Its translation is CASSLSGVFYNSPLHF.

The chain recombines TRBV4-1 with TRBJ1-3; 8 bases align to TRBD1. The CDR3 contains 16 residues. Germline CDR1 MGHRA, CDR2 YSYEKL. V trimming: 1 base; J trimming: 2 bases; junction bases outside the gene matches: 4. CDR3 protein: CASSQATGVAGNTIYF. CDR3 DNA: TGCGCCAGCAGCCAAGCGACAGGGGTGGCTGGAAACACCATATATTTT.

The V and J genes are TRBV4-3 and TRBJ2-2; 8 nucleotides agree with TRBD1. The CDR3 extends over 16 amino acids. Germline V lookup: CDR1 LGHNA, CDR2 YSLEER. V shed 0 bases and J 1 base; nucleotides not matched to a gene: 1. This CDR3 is CASSQDGTGNTGELFF. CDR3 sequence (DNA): TGCGCCAGCAGCCAAGACGGGACAGGGAACACCGGGGAGCTGTTTTTT.

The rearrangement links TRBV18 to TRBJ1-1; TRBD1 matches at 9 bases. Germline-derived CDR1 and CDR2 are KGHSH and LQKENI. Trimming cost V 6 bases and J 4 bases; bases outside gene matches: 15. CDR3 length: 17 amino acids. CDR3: CASSQGKTGGVITEAFF. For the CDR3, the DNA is TGTGCCAGCTCGCAGGGAAAGACAGGGGGAGTTATCACTGAAGCTTTCTTT.

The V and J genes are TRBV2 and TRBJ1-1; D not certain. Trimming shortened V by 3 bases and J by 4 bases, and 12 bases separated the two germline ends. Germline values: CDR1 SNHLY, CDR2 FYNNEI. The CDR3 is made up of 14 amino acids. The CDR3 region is CASSDEAASTEAFF. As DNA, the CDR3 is TGTGCCAGCAGTGATGAGGCAGCGAGCACTGAAGCTTTCTTT.

The DNA of the CDR3 is TGTGCCAGTAGTCTAGGTCTGGGCAGGGAGAACACTGAAGCTTTCTTT. This codes for CASSLGLGRENTEAFF. This rearrangement joins TRBV19 to TRBJ1-1, with D perhaps matching TRBD1 (5 bases). Germline V gene sequence: CDR1 LNHDA, CDR2 SQIVND (reference sequence). V lost 5 bases to trimming and J lost 1 base, with 17 bases between them. The CDR3 is made up of 16 amino acids.

Written as DNA, the CDR3 is TGTGCCAGCAGACCCCTGATGATACAGACCTACGAGCAGTACTTC. Protein sequence: CASRPLMIQTYEQYF. The rearrangement uses TRBV27 and TRBJ2-7; D gene unclear. The CDR3 runs 15 residues. The germline CDR1 and CDR2 sequences are MNHEY and SMNVEV (reference sequence). Trimming took off 6 bases at V and 2 bases at J, with 17 bases between the two ends.

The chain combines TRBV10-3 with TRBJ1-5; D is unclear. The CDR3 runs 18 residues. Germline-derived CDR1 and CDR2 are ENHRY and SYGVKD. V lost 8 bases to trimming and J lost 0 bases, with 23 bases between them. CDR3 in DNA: TGTGCCATCTCCAAACAGCTAACGCGCCCCTATAGCAATCAGCCCCAGCATTTT. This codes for CAISKQLTRPYSNQPQHF.

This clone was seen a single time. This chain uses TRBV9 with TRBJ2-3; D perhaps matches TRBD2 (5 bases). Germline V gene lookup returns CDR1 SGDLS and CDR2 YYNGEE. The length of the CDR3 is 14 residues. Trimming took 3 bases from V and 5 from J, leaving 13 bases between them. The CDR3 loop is CASSGPPGGDTQYF. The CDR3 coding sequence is TGTGCCAGCAGCGGCCCCCCCGGAGGAGATACGCAGTATTTT.

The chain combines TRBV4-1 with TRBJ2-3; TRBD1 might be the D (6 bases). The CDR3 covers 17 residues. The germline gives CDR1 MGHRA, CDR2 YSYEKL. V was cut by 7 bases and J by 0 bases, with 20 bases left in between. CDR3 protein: CASTTIVGAPSTDTQYF. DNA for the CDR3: TGCGCCAGCACCACAATTGTGGGGGCCCCTAGCACAGATACGCAGTATTTT.

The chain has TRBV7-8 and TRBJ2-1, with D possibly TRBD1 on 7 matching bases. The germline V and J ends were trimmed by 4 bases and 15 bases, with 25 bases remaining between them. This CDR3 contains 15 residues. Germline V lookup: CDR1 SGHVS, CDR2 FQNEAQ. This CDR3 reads CASSSGGTWGQFAFF. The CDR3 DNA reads TGTGCCAGCAGCTCGGGCGGGACCTGGGGACAGTTCGCGTTCTTC.

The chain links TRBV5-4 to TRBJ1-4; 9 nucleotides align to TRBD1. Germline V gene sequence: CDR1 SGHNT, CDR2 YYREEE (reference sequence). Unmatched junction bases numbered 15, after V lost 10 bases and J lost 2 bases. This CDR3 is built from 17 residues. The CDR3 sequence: CAYRDRATRGTNEKLFF. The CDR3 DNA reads TGTGCCTACCGGGACAGGGCCACGCGGGGCACTAATGAAAAACTGTTTTTT.

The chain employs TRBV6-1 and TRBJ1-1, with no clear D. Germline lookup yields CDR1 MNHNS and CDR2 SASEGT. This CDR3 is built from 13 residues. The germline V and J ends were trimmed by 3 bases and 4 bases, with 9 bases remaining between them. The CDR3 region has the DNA TGTGCCAGCAGTGATATCCGAGGCACTGAAGCTTTCTTT. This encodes CASSDIRGTEAFF.

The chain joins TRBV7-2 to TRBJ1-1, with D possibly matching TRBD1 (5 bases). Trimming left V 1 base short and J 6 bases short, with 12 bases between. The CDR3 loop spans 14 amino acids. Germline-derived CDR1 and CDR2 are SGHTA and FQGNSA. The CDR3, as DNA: TGTGCCAGCAGCTTAGTGGGCGGGGCCGCTGAAGCTTTCTTT. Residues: CASSLVGGAAEAFF.

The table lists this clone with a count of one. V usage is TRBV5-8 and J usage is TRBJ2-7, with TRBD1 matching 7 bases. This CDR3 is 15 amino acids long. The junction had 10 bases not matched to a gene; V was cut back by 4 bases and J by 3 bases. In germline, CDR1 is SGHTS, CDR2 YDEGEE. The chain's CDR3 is CASSLDRVEIYEQYF. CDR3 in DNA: TGTGCCAGCAGCCTAGACAGGGTAGAAATCTACGAGCAGTACTTC.

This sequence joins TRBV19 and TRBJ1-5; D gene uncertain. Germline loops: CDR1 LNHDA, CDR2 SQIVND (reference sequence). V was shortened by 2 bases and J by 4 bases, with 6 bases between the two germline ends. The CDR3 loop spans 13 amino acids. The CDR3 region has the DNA TGTGCCAGTAGTATAACAGAAAATCAGCCCCAGCATTTT. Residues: CASSITENQPQHF.

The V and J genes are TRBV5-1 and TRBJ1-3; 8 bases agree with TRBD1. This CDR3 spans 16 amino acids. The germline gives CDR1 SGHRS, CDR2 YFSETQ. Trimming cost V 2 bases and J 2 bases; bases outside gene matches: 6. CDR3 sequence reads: CASSFRGQEAGNTIYF. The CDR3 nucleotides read TGCGCCAGCAGCTTTAGGGGACAGGAGGCTGGAAACACCATATATTTT.

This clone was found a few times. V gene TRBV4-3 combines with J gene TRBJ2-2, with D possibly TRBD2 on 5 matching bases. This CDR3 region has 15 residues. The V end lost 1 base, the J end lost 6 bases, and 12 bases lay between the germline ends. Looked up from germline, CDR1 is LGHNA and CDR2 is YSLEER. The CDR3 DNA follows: TGCGCCAGCAGCCAAGGGAGAGGGTGGGCCGGGGAGCTGTTTTTT. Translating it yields CASSQGRGWAGELFF.